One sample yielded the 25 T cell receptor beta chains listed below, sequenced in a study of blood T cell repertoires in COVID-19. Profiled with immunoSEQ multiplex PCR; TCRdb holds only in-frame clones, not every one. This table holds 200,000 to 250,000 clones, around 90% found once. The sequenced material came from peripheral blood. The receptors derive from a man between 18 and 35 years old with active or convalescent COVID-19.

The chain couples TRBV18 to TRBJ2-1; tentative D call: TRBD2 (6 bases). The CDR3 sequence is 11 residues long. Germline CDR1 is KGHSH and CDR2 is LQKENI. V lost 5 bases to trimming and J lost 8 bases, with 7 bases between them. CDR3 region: CASSWGDEQFF. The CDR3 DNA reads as TGTGCCAGCTCATGGGGGGATGAGCAGTTCTTC.

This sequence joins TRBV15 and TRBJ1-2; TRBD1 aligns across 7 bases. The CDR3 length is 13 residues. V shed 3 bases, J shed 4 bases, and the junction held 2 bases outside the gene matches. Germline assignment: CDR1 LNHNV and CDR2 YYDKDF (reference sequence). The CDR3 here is CATSRGQPYGYTF. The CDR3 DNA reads TGTGCCACCAGCAGGGGACAGCCCTATGGCTACACCTTC.

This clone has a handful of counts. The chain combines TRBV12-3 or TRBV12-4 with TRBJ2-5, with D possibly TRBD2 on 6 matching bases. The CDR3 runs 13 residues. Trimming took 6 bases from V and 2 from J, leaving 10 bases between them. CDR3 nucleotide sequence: TGTGCCAGCAGGACTAGGGGTCAAGAGACCCAGTACTTC. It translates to CASRTRGQETQYF.

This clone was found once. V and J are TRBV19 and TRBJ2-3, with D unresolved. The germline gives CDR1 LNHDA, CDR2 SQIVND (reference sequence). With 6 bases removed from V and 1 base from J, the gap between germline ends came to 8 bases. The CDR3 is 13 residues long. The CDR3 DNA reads TGTGCCAGTAGCCTACTTGGCACAGATACGCAGTATTTT. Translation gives CASSLLGTDTQYF.

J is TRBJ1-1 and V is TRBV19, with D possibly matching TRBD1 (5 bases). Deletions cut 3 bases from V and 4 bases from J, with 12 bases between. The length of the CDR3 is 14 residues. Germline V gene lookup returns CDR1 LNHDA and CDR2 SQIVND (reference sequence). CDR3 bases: TGTGCCAGTAGTATCAGCGGGGGATCCACTGAAGCTTTCTTT. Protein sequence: CASSISGGSTEAFF. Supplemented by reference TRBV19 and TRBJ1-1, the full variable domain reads DGGITQSPKYLFRKEGQNVTLSCEQNLNHDAMYWYRQDPGQGLRLIYYSQIVNDFQKGDIAEGYSVSREKKESFPLTVTSAQKNPTAFYLCASSISGGSTEAFFGQGTRLTVV.

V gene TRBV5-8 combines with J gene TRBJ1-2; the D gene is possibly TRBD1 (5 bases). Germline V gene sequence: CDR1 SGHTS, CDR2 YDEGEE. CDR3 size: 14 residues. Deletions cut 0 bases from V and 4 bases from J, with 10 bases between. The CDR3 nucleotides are TGTGCCAGCAGCTTGGGCCCAGGGCTCTATGGCTACACCTTC. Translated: CASSLGPGLYGYTF.

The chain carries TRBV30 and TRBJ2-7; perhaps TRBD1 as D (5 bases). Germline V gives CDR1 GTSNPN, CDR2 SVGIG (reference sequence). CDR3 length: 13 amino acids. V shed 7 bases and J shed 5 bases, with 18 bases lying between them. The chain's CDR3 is CASISQGINEQYF. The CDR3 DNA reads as TGTGCCTCCATTTCGCAGGGTATCAACGAGCAGTACTTC.

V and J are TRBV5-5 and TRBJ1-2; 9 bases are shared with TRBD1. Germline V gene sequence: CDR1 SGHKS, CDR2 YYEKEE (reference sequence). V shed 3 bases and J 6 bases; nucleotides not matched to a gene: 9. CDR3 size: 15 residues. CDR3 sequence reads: CASSSLVRTGDGYTF. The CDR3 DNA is TGTGCCAGCAGCTCCCTCGTAAGGACAGGGGATGGCTACACCTTC.

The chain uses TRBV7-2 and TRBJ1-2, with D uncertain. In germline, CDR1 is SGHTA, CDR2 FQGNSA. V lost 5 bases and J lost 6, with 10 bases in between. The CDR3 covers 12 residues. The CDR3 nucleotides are TGTGCCAGCAGCCCTCTATACCATGGCTACACCTTC. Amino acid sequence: CASSPLYHGYTF. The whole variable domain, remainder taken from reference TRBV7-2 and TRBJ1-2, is GAGVSQSPSNKVTEKGKDVELRCDPISGHTALYWYRQSLGQGLEFLIYFQGNSAPDKSGLPSDRFSAERTGGSVSTLTIQRTQQEDSAVYLCASSPLYHGYTFGSGTRLTVV.

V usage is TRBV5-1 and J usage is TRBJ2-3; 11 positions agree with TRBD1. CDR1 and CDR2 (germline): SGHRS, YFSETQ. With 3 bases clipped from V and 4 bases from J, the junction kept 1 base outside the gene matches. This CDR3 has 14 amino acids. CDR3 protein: CASSSDRGPDTQYF. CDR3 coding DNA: TGCGCCAGCAGCTCGGACAGGGGGCCAGATACGCAGTATTTT.

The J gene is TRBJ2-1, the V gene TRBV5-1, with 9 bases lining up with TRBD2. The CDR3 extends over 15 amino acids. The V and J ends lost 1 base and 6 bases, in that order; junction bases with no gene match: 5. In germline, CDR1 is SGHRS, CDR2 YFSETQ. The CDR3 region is CASSLQAGGSNEQFF. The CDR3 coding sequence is TGCGCCAGCAGCTTGCAAGCGGGAGGCTCCAATGAGCAGTTCTTC.

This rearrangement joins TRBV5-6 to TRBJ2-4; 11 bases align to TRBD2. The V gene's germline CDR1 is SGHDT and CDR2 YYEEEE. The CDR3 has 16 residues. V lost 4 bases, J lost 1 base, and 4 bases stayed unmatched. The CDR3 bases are TGTGCCAGCAGCCTACTAGCGGGAGTGGCCAAAAACATTCAGTACTTC. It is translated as CASSLLAGVAKNIQYF.

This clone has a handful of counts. For the CDR3, the DNA is TGTGCCAGCAGCGTATACATCAGAGGGGTGGGGGACAAGAACAATGAGCAGTTCTTC. Translated, it gives CASSVYIRGVGDKNNEQFF. V usage is TRBV9 and J usage is TRBJ2-1; TRBD1 is a possible D gene (6 bases). This CDR3 has 19 amino acids. Germline loops: CDR1 SGDLS, CDR2 YYNGEE. V was clipped by 1 base and J by 5 bases, with 25 bases between them.

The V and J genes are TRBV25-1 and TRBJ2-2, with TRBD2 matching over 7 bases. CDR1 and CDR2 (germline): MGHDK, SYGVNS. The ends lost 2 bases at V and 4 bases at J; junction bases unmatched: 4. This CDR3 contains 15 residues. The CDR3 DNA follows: TGTGCCAGCAGTGAAAGACTAGCCCCCACCGGGGAGCTGTTTTTT. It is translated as CASSERLAPTGELFF.

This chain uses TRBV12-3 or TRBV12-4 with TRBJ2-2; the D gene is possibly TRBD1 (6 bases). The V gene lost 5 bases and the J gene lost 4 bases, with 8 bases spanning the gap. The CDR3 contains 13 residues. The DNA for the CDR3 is TGTGCCAGCAGTAGAGGGGGCACCGGGGAGCTGTTTTTT. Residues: CASSRGGTGELFF.

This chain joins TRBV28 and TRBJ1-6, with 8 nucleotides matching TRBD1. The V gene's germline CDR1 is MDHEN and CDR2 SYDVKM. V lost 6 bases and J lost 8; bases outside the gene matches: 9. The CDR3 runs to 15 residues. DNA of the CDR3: TGTGCCAGCAGCCGACGCCAGGGGGCTGATTCACCCCTCCACTTT. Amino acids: CASSRRQGADSPLHF. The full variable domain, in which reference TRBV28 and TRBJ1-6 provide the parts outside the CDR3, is DVKVTQSSRYLVKRTGEKVFLECVQDMDHENMFWYRQDPGLGLRLIYFSYDVKMKEKGDIPEGYSVSREKKERFSLILESASTNQTSMYLCASSRRQGADSPLHFGNGTRLTVT.

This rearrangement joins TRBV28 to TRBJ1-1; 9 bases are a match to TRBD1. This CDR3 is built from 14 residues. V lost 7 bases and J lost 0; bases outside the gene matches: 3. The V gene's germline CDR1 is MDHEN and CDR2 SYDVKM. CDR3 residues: CASIRQGVNTEAFF. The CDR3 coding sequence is TGTGCCAGCATTCGACAGGGGGTGAACACTGAAGCTTTCTTT.

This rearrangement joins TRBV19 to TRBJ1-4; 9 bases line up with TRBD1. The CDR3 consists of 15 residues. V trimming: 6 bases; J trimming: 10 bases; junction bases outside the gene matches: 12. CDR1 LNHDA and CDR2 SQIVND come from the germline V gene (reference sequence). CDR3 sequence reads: CASRAAGQGSRKLFF. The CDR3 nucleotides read TGTGCCAGTAGGGCCGCGGGACAGGGAAGTCGAAAACTGTTTTTT.

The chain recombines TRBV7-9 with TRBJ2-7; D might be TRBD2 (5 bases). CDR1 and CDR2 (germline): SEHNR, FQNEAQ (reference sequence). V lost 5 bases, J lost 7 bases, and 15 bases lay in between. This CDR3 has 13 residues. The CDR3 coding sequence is TGTGCCAGCAGCACACAGAGCGGCAGGGAGCAGTACTTC. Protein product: CASSTQSGREQYF.

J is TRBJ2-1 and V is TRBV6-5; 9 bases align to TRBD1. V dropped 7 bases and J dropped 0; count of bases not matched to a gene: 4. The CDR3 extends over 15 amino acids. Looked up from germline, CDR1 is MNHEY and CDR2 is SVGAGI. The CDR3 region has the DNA TGTGCCAGCATCCTACAGGGGGCCTCCTACAATGAGCAGTTCTTC. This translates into CASILQGASYNEQFF.

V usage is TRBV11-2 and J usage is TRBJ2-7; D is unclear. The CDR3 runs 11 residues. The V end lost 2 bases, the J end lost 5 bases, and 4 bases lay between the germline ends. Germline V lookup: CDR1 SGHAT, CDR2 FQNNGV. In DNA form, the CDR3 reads TGTGCCAGCAGCTTACTTCACGAGCAGTACTTC. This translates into CASSLLHEQYF.

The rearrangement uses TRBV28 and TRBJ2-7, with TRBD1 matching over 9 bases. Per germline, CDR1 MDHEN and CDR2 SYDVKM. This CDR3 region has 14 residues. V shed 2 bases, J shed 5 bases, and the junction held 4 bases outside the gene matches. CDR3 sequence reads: CASSLGTGGHEQYF. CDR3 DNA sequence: TGTGCCAGCAGTTTAGGTACAGGGGGCCACGAGCAGTACTTC.

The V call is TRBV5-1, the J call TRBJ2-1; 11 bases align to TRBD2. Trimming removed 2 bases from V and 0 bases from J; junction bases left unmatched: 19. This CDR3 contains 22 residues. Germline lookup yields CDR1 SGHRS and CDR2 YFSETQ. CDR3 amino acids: CASSFSNRSGRGSYASYNEQFF. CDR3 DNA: TGCGCCAGCAGCTTTTCGAACCGTAGCGGGAGGGGGTCCTACGCCTCCTACAATGAGCAGTTCTTC.

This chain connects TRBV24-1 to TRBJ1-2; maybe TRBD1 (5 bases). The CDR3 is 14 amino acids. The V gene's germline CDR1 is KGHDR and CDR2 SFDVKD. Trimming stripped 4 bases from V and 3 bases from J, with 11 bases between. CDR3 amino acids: CATSDQGFHYGYTF. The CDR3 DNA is TGTGCCACCAGTGACCAGGGCTTTCACTATGGCTACACCTTC.

The CDR3 DNA reads TGTGCCAGCAGCCAGGCCGGTATTAACCCTCAGCATTTT. Protein: CASSQAGINPQHF. The chain is built from TRBV6-5 and TRBJ1-5; D remains ambiguous. The CDR3 sequence is 13 residues long. The V end lost 6 bases, the J end lost 13 bases, and 19 bases lay between the germline ends. Germline V gene lookup returns CDR1 MNHEY and CDR2 SVGAGI.